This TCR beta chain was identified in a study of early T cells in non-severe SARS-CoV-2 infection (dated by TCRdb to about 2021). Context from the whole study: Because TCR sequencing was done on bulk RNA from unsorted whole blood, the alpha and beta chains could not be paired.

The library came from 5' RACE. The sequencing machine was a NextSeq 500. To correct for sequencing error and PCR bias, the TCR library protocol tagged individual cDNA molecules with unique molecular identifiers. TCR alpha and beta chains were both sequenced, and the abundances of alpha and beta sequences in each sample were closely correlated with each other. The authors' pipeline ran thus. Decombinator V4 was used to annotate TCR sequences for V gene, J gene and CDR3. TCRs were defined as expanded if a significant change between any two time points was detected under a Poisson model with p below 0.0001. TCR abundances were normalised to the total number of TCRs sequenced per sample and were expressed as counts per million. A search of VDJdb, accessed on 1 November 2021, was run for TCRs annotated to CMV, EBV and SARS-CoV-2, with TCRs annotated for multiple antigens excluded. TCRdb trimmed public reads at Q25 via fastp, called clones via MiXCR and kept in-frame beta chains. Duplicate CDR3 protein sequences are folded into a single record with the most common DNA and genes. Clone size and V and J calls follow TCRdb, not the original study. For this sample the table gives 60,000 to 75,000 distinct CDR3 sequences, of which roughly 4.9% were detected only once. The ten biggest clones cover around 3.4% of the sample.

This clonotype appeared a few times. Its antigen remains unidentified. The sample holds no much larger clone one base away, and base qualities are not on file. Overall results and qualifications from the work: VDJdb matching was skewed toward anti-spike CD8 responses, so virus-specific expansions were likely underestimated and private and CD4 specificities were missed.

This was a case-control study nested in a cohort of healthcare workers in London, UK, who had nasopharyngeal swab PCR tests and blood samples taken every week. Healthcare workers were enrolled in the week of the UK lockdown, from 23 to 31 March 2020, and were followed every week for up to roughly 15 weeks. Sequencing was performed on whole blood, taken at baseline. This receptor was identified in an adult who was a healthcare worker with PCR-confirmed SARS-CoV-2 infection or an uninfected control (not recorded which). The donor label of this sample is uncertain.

The DNA sequence reads TGTGCCAGCATTAGCCACAGGGTTGACTATGGCTACACCTTC. It is translated as CASISHRVDYGYTF. Here the chain combines TRBV6-6 and TRBJ1-2; a tentative D match to TRBD1 spans 6 bases. Cut back by 7 bases and 3 bases, the V and J ends lie 15 bases apart. Sequences MNHNY (CDR1) and SVGAGI (CDR2) are obtained from the germline V gene (reference sequence). Spanning cysteine to phenylalanine, the CDR3 consists of 14 amino acids. This entry keeps only the CDR3 DNA: 42 bases, framed from base 1.